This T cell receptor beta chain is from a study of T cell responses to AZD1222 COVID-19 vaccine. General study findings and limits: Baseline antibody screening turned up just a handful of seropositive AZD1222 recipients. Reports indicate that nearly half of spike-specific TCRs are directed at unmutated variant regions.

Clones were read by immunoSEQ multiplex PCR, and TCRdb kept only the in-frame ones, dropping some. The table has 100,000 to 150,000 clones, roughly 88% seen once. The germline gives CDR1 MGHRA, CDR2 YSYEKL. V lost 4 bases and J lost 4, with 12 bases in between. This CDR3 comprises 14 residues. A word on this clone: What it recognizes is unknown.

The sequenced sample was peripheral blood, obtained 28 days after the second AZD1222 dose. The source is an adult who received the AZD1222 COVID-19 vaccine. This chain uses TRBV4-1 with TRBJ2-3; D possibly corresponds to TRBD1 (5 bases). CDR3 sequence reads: CASSLQGIADTQYF. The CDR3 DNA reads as TGCGCCAGCAGCCTGCAGGGCATCGCAGATACGCAGTATTTT.